What follows are 7 T cell receptor beta chains derived from one specimen sequenced in a study of CD8 T cell repertoires and HIV-1 epitope variants. Data came from immunoSEQ multiplex PCR; TCRdb stores just in-frame clones and leaves some out. This sample has under 6,500 clones, with roughly three fifths found just once. Their antigen targets remain unknown. The sequencing input was cultured CD8+ T cells derived from PBMCs. The receptors were gathered from a male donor with HIV.

V gene TRBV7-8 combines with J gene TRBJ1-3, with TRBD1 matching over 9 bases. The CDR3 sequence is 16 residues long. Trimming took 5 bases from V and 4 from J; bases not matched to a gene: 9. Germline V gives CDR1 SGHVS, CDR2 FQNEAQ. CDR3 amino acids: CASSHPPGQGGNTIYF. CDR3 in DNA: TGTGCCAGCAGCCACCCCCCGGGACAGGGAGGAAACACCATATATTTT.

In this sample, this clone turned up once. V usage is TRBV6-5 and J usage is TRBJ2-7, with a weak D call TRBD1 (5 bases). This CDR3 has 14 residues. The ends were cut back, 2 bases at V and 7 bases at J, with 15 bases in the middle. Germline loops: CDR1 MNHEY, CDR2 SVGAGI. The CDR3 region has the DNA TGTGCCAGCAGTTACGGAGTAGCAGGGCCTGAGCAGTACTTC. Protein product: CASSYGVAGPEQYF.

This chain uses TRBV6-1 with TRBJ2-2; D remains unclear. The CDR3 extends over 15 amino acids. CDR1 MNHNS and CDR2 SASEGT come from the germline V gene. V was trimmed by 2 bases and J by 0 bases, leaving 7 bases between them. The CDR3 loop is CASSELISNTGELFF. The CDR3 DNA reads TGTGCCAGCAGTGAACTGATATCGAACACCGGGGAGCTGTTTTTT.

This clone has more than one count but fewer than ten. The chain recombines TRBV27 with TRBJ2-2; 10 bases match TRBD2. Germline CDR1 reads MNHEY; CDR2 reads SMNVEV (reference sequence). This CDR3 spans 18 amino acids. V was clipped by 4 bases and J by 2 bases; unmatched bases: 10. The DNA for the CDR3 is TGTGCCAGCAGTTCAACGACAACTAGCGGGAACAACACCGGGGAGCTGTTTTTT. Its translation: CASSSTTTSGNNTGELFF.

The chain has TRBV5-4 and TRBJ2-7; 7 nucleotides match TRBD2. CDR1 and CDR2 from the germline V gene are SGHNT and YYREEE (reference sequence). The CDR3 is 12 amino acids. V lost 2 bases, J lost 13 bases, and 9 bases stayed unmatched. The CDR3: CASSFGGGPFYF. CDR3 nucleotides: TGTGCCAGCAGCTTCGGGGGAGGGCCATTTTACTTC.

V gene TRBV2 combines with J gene TRBJ1-1; D might be TRBD1 (5 bases). CDR1 SNHLY and CDR2 FYNNEI come from the germline V gene. The length of the CDR3 is 12 residues. V gave up 9 bases and J gave up 0 bases, with 8 bases separating them. CDR3 residues: CARRDLNTEAFF. The CDR3 DNA reads as TGTGCCAGGAGGGACCTGAACACTGAAGCTTTCTTT. Based on the CDR3 plus reference TRBV2 and TRBJ1-1, the full variable domain is EPEVTQTPSHQVTQMGQEVILRCVPISNHLYFYWYRQILGQKVEFLVSFYNNEISEKSEIFDDQFSVERPDGSNFTLKIRSTKLEDSAMYFCARRDLNTEAFFGQGTRLTVV.

This clone was detected a few times. The V call is TRBV5-6, the J call TRBJ2-5, with D possibly being TRBD1 or TRBD2 (7 bases each). This CDR3 region has 15 residues. CDR1 SGHDT and CDR2 YYEEEE come from the germline V gene. V dropped 4 bases and J dropped 5 bases, with 18 bases sitting between them. The CDR3 loop is CASSPGRGLGETQYF. The DNA for the CDR3 is TGTGCCAGCAGCCCGGGGAGGGGGCTGGGGGAGACCCAGTACTTC.